Below, 17 T cell receptor beta chains from the same sample are listed, as sequenced in a study of blood T cells in healthy people across ages. Primed by a sample-barcoded 5' primer and a J-beta primer mix, a second PCR proceeded for 7 to 11 cycles. Via MiXCR, TCRdb re-called the 5' RACE reads, giving one row per CDR3 protein. The sample lists 800,000 to 950,000 distinct CDR3 sequences, about 29% occurring once. These data were also reused for a study on T cells of mothers and their children.

The sequencing input was blood. Every receptor here comes from a woman aged 35 to 49 in good health.

This clonotype was found a few times. The chain combines TRBV28 with TRBJ1-2; TRBD1 might be the D (6 bases). CDR1 is MDHEN, CDR2 SYDVKM, per germline. The CDR3 has 15 residues. V dropped 4 bases and J dropped 0 bases, with 12 bases sitting between them. The DNA for the CDR3 is TGTGCCAGCAGTTCAACAGGGCCTACTAACTATGGCTACACCTTC. This encodes CASSSTGPTNYGYTF.

The chain employs TRBV29-1 and TRBJ2-7; D perhaps matches TRBD1 (6 bases). This CDR3 is 12 amino acids long. Germline assignment: CDR1 SQVTM and CDR2 ANQGSEA. V lost 5 bases and J 3 bases, leaving 11 bases between the germline ends. CDR3 in amino acids: CSVLLTGYEQYF. The CDR3 DNA is TGCAGCGTTCTCCTGACAGGCTACGAGCAGTACTTC.

J is TRBJ1-2 and V is TRBV28; 7 bases align to TRBD1. There are 15 residues in the CDR3. The junction had 15 bases not matched to a gene; V was cut back by 6 bases and J by 8 bases. Germline V CDR1 and CDR2: MDHEN, SYDVKM. The CDR3 DNA reads TGTGCCAGCAGGAATAATCCAGGGGGGGATTGGGGCTACACCTTC. Its translation is CASRNNPGGDWGYTF.

This clonotype was found a few times. The chain recombines TRBV12-3 or TRBV12-4 with TRBJ2-3; TRBD1 matches 7 bases. The CDR3 runs to 17 residues. The V gene end was trimmed by 6 bases and the J gene end by 3 bases; junction bases not matched to a gene: 15. The CDR3 loop is CASSPIETGKGTDTQYF. The CDR3 DNA reads as TGTGCCAGCAGCCCCATAGAGACAGGGAAGGGGACAGATACGCAGTATTTT.

This clonotype has just a few counts. V is TRBV25-1 and J is TRBJ1-2, with D unresolved. V lost 2 bases to trimming and J lost 4 bases, with 17 bases between them. Germline lookup yields CDR1 MGHDK and CDR2 SYGVNS. The CDR3 extends over 16 amino acids. The CDR3 sequence: CASSEGSGYTIYGYTF. The DNA for the CDR3 is TGTGCCAGCAGTGAAGGTTCAGGCTACACCATCTATGGCTACACCTTC.

CDR3 sequence: CASSAREPRVGSATGELFF. In nucleotides, the CDR3 is TGTGCCAGCAGTGCCCGAGAGCCCCGCGTGGGTTCTGCCACCGGGGAGCTGTTTTTT. The chain joins TRBV27 to TRBJ2-2, with D uncertain. Trimming left V 5 bases short and J 4 bases short, with 26 bases between. This CDR3 region has 19 residues. CDR1 is MNHEY, CDR2 SMNVEV, per germline (reference sequence).

This clonotype has ten or more counts. One base away lies a much larger clone, so this may be a sequencing read error. The chain links TRBV2 to TRBJ2-4; 7 nucleotides match TRBD1. The CDR3 has 13 residues. Germline CDR1 reads SNHLY; CDR2 reads FYNNEI. The V gene end was trimmed by 3 bases and the J gene end by 13 bases; junction bases not matched to a gene: 9. The CDR3 is CASSEDRIREQYF. CDR3 nucleotides: TGTGCCAGCAGTGAGGACAGGATTCGTGAGCAGTACTTC. Full variable domain (remainder filled in from reference TRBV2 and TRBJ2-4): EPEVTQTPSHQVTQMGQEVILRCVPISNHLYFYWYRQILGQKVEFLVSFYNNEISEKSEIFDDQFSVERPDGSNFTLKIRSTKLEDSAMYFCASSEDRIREQYFGAGTRLSVL.

This clonotype was picked up a small number of times. This chain uses TRBV28 with TRBJ1-5, with a possible D match to TRBD1 (5 bases). This CDR3 contains 14 residues. V lost 6 bases, J lost 7 bases, and 16 bases lay in between. The germline V gene encodes CDR1 MDHEN and CDR2 SYDVKM. CDR3 sequence: CASSPGGRGQPQHF. CDR3 nucleotides: TGTGCCAGCAGCCCCGGGGGACGAGGACAGCCCCAGCATTTT. Supplemented by reference TRBV28 and TRBJ1-5, the full variable domain reads DVKVTQSSRYLVKRTGEKVFLECVQDMDHENMFWYRQDPGLGLRLIYFSYDVKMKEKGDIPEGYSVSREKKERFSLILESASTNQTSMYLCASSPGGRGQPQHFGDGTRLSIL.

Concerning this clonotype itself: At one end, the junction sequence differs from germline, possibly due to a read error. This sequence joins TRBV20-1 and TRBJ2-2; weak D call: TRBD2 (6 bases). CDR1 is DFQATT and CDR2 is SNEGSKA in the germline V gene (reference sequence). The CDR3 sequence is 13 residues long. The CDR3 here is CSARESPRGERFF. In DNA, the CDR3 is TGCAGTGCTAGAGAAAGTCCCCGCGGGGAGCGGTTTTTT.

This chain joins TRBV12-3 or TRBV12-4 and TRBJ1-1; D call uncertain. This CDR3 contains 14 residues. The V end lost 4 bases, the J end lost 7 bases, and 16 bases lay between the germline ends. CDR3: CASSYRGVNGEAFF. The CDR3 coding sequence is TGTGCCAGCAGTTATCGGGGAGTTAATGGTGAAGCTTTCTTT.

The chain carries TRBV5-6 and TRBJ1-2; maybe TRBD1 (6 bases). The germline CDR1 and CDR2 sequences are SGHDT and YYEEEE. CDR3 length: 14 residues. V was clipped by 5 bases and J by 9 bases, with 20 bases between them. As DNA, the CDR3 is TGTGCCAGCAGGGATGGATACTTACAGGGCCGCTACACCTTC. It is translated as CASRDGYLQGRYTF.

The rearrangement uses TRBV5-5 and TRBJ2-3, with 9 bases aligning to TRBD2. The germline V gene encodes CDR1 SGHKS and CDR2 YYEKEE (reference sequence). V shed 7 bases and J 0 bases; nucleotides not matched to a gene: 6. The CDR3 length is 15 residues. The CDR3 DNA follows: TGTGCCAGCGTTAGCGGGGGTTCTAGCACAGATACGCAGTATTTT. It specifies CASVSGGSSTDTQYF.

This clonotype was observed a few times. The V gene is TRBV30, the J gene TRBJ1-2; the match to TRBD1 covers 7 bases. CDR1 and CDR2 (germline): GTSNPN, SVGIG (reference sequence). Trimming cost V 3 bases and J 8 bases; bases outside gene matches: 21. This CDR3 spans 17 amino acids. CDR3 bases: TGTGCCTGGAGGCCGCTCCACCGGGACAGCCCTTCGGGGGGCTACACCTTC. Protein: CAWRPLHRDSPSGGYTF.

This chain joins TRBV7-8 and TRBJ1-1; D unclear. CDR1 is SGHVS, CDR2 FQNEAQ, per germline. CDR3 length: 14 amino acids. The V end was cut by 3 bases, the J end by 1 base, with 9 bases between. The CDR3 loop reads CASSLQTKNTEAFF. The DNA for the CDR3 is TGTGCCAGCAGCTTGCAGACCAAGAACACTGAAGCTTTCTTT.

This clonotype was counted many times. The gene calls are TRBV11-2 and TRBJ2-7; D ambiguous. Trimming stripped 3 bases from V and 9 bases from J, with 15 bases between. This CDR3 is 13 amino acids long. Germline V lookup: CDR1 SGHAT, CDR2 FQNNGV. The CDR3 coding sequence is TGTGCCAGCAGCTTTGGTCTCTCCCTCGGGCAGTACTTC. This translates into CASSFGLSLGQYF.

The table lists this clonotype with a count of one. The CDR3 sequence: CSALTIAGGASNEQYF. The CDR3 nucleotides read TGCAGTGCTTTAACTATAGCGGGGGGGGCCAGTAATGAGCAGTACTTC. The chain carries TRBV20-1 and TRBJ2-5; TRBD2 agrees at 11 bases. Trimming at V came to 5 bases and at J to 11 bases, leaving 19 bases not matched to a gene. Looked up from germline, CDR1 is DFQATT and CDR2 is SNEGSKA (reference sequence). The CDR3 is made up of 16 amino acids.

The V gene is TRBV3-1, the J gene TRBJ1-1; D perhaps matches TRBD1 (5 bases). V gave up 6 bases and J gave up 3 bases, with 17 bases separating them. This CDR3 has 15 residues. The germline gives CDR1 LGHDT, CDR2 YNNKEL (reference sequence). The CDR3 coding sequence is TGTGCCAGCAGGGGAGGTGTGGGGCTGGACACTGAAGCTTTCTTT. Translating it yields CASRGGVGLDTEAFF.